This T cell receptor (beta chain) was observed in a study of monozygotic twins with inflammatory bowel disease. Study observations and caveats: Versus healthy twins, IBD patients showed fewer clonotypes shared with others, especially with disease activity.

Germline V gene data show CDR1 as SQVTM and CDR2 as ANQGSEA. This CDR3 spans 14 amino acids. Points on this clonotype: Antigen specificity is unknown.

The template was total RNA from whole blood, with no T cell sorting. From around 3,300 ng of total RNA, each TCR library was prepared. Two rounds of nested PCR, of around 15 and 9 cycles, were run on TCRalpha and TCRbeta cDNA. Reanalyzing the 5' RACE reads, TCRdb keeps one entry per CDR3 protein, without DNA. The repertoire table contains about 160,000 distinct CDR3 sequences. The TCR originated in a human donor with ulcerative colitis or Crohn's disease, or a healthy co-twin of an affected twin (not recorded which). Source material: blood. This chain uses TRBV29-1 with TRBJ2-1; TCRdb reports TRBD2, a call that lacks DNA to check it against. CDR3 loop: CSVEAVAGGGRQFF.